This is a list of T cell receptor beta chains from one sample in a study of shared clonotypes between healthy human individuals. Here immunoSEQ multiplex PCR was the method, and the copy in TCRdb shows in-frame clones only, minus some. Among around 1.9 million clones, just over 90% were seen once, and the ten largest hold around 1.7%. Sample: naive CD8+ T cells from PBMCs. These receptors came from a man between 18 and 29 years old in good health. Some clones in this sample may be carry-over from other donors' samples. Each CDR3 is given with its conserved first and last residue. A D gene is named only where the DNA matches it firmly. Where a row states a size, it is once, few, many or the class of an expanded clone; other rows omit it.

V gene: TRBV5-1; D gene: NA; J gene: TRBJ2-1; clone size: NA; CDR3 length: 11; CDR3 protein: CASSLTGEQFF; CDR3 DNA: TGCGCCAGCAGCTTAACGGGTGAGCAGTTCTTC
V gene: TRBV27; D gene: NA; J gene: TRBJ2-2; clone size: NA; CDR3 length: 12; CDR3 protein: CASSRESGELFF; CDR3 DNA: TGTGCCAGCAGTCGGGAGTCCGGGGAGCTGTTTTTT
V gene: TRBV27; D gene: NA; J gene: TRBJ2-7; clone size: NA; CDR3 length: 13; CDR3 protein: CASSYGPGYEQYF; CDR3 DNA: TGTGCCAGCAGTTACGGACCTGGCTACGAGCAGTACTTC
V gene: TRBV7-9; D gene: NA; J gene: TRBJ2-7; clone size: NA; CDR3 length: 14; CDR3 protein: CASSPRTDAYEQYF; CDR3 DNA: TGTGCCAGCAGCCCACGGACAGATGCCTACGAGCAGTACTTC
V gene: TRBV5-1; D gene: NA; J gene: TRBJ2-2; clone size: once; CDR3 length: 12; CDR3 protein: CASLANTGELFF; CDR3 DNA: TGCGCCAGCTTGGCGAACACCGGGGAGCTGTTTTTT
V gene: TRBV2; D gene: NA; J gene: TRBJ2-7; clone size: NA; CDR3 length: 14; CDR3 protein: CASSDANEAYEQYF; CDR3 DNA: TGTGCCAGCAGTGATGCAAATGAGGCCTACGAGCAGTACTTC
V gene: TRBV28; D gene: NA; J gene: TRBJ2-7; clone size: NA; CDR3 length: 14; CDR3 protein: CASSLRGVAYEQYF; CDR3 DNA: TGTGCCAGCAGCCTGCGAGGGGTTGCCTACGAGCAGTACTTC
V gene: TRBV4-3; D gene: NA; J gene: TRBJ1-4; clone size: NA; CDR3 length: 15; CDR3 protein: CASSQDEITGEKLFF; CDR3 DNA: TGCGCCAGCAGCCAAGACGAAATTACGGGTGAAAAACTGTTTTTT
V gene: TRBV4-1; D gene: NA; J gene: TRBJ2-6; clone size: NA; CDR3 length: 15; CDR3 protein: CASSQGNSGANVLTF; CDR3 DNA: TGCGCCAGCAGCCAAGGGAACTCTGGGGCCAACGTCCTGACTTTC
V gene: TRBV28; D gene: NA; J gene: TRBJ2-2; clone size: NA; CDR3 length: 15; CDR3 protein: CASIKKHLNTGELFF; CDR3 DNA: TGTGCCAGCATCAAAAAACACCTTAACACCGGGGAGCTGTTTTTT
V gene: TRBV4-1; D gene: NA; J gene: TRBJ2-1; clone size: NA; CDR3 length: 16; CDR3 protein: CASSPGFEGPYNEQFF; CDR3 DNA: TGCGCCAGCAGCCCAGGTTTTGAGGGCCCCTACAATGAGCAGTTCTTC
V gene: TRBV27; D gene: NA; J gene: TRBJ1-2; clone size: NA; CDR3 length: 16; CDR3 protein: CASSFRGFAANYGYTF; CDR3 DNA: TGTGCCAGCAGTTTCAGGGGTTTTGCAGCTAACTATGGCTACACCTTC
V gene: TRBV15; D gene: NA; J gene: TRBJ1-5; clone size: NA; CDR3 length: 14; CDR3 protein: CATSRGAGNQPQHF; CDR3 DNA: TGTGCCACCAGCAGAGGCGCCGGCAATCAGCCCCAGCATTTT
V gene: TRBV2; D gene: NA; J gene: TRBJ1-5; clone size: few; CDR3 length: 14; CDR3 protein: CASSGPWGNQPQHF; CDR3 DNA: TGTGCCAGCAGTGGTCCCTGGGGCAATCAGCCCCAGCATTTT
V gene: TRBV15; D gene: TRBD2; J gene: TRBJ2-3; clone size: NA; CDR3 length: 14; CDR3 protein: CATSGSGTTDTQYF; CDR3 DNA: TGTGCCACCAGCGGTAGCGGGACGACAGATACGCAGTATTTT
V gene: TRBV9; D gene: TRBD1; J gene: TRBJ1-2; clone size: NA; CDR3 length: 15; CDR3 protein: CASSGTDRARYGYTF; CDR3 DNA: TGTGCCAGCAGCGGGACCGACAGGGCACGCTATGGCTACACCTTC
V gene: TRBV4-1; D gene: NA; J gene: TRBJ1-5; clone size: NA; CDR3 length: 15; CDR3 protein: CASSQDFGEGQPQHF; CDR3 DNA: TGCGCCAGCAGCCAAGATTTCGGGGAGGGTCAGCCCCAGCATTTT
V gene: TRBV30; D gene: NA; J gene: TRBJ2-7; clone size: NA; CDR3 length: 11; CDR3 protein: CAWSVGYEQYF; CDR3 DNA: TGTGCCTGGAGTGTCGGCTACGAGCAGTACTTC
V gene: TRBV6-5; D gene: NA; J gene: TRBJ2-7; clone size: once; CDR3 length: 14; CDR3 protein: CASSTDQGYYEQYF; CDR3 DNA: TGTGCCAGCAGTACAGACCAGGGGTACTACGAGCAGTACTTC
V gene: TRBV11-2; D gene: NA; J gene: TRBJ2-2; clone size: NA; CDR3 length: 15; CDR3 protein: CASSLRTTLTGELFF; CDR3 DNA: TGTGCCAGCAGCTTACGAACTACCCTTACCGGGGAGCTGTTTTTT
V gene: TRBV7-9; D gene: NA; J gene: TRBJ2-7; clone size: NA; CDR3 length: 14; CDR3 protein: CASSLAGGTYEQYF; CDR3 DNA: TGTGCCAGCAGCTTAGCGGGTGGAACCTACGAGCAGTACTTC
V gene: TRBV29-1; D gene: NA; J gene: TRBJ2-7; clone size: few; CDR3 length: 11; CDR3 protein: CSVLFGQGINF; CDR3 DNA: NA
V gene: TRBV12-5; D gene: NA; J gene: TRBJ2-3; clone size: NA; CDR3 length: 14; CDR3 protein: CASGGGAYTDTQYF; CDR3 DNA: TGTGCTAGTGGAGGGGGGGCCTACACAGATACGCAGTATTTT
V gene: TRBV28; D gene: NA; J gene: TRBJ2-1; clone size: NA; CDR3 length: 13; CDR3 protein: CASSFMGNNEQFF; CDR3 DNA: TGTGCCAGCAGTTTTATGGGAAACAATGAGCAGTTCTTC